The 10 T cell receptor beta chains given below trace back to one sample, sequenced in a study of control samples from healthy donors and cancer patients. TCRdb's table, derived via immunoSEQ multiplex PCR, lists solely in-frame clones and lacks some. The table records tens of thousands of clones, more than 70% of them present only once. Sample: blood. The receptors originated from a woman between 50 and 59 years old in good health.

The rearrangement uses TRBV29-1 and TRBJ2-2, with D possibly matching TRBD1 (5 bases). CDR3 length: 13 residues. The germline gives CDR1 SQVTM, CDR2 ANQGSEA. Between the trimmed V and J ends, which lost 6 bases and 1 base, there was a span of 9 bases. The CDR3 DNA follows: TGCAGCGTGGACAAACAGAACACCGGGGAGCTGTTTTTT. Amino acids: CSVDKQNTGELFF.

V gene TRBV11-2 combines with J gene TRBJ2-2; unclear D gene. The CDR3 loop spans 14 amino acids. Per germline, CDR1 SGHAT and CDR2 FQNNGV. V shed 5 bases and J shed 0 bases, with 7 bases lying between them. CDR3 loop: CASSNLANTGELFF. The CDR3 nucleotides are TGTGCCAGCAGCAACCTAGCGAACACCGGGGAGCTGTTTTTT.

The chain carries TRBV7-6 and TRBJ2-3; the match to TRBD2 covers 13 bases. This CDR3 has 16 amino acids. The V segment lost 5 bases and the J segment 4 bases; nucleotides outside the gene matches: 6. Germline CDR1 is SGHVS and CDR2 is FNYEAQ. The CDR3 reads CASSDRLAGGADTQYF. The CDR3 DNA follows: TGTGCCAGCAGCGACAGACTAGCGGGGGGTGCAGATACGCAGTATTTT.

The rearrangement links TRBV5-1 to TRBJ2-1; no firm D call. Between the trimmed V and J ends, which lost 4 bases and 9 bases, there was a span of 14 bases. CDR3 length: 13 residues. Germline assignment: CDR1 SGHRS and CDR2 YFSETQ. The DNA of the CDR3 is TGCGCCAGCAGCCACCCGTATACGGGTGAGCAGTTCTTC. As protein: CASSHPYTGEQFF.

A few counts support this clone. This rearrangement joins TRBV5-5 to TRBJ2-1; perhaps TRBD2 as D (6 bases). V lost 1 base to trimming and J lost 7 bases, with 15 bases between them. CDR1 and CDR2 from the germline V gene are SGHKS and YYEKEE (reference sequence). The CDR3 spans 15 residues. The CDR3 reads CASSLSLPAGNEQFF. The CDR3 DNA is TGTGCCAGCAGCTTGTCCCTTCCGGCGGGGAATGAGCAGTTCTTC.

This clone was seen just once. The chain uses TRBV5-1 and TRBJ1-3, with D possibly being TRBD1 (6 bases). V gave up 4 bases and J gave up 0 bases, with 14 bases separating them. The length of the CDR3 is 16 residues. Germline CDR1 SGHRS, CDR2 YFSETQ. The DNA for the CDR3 is TGCGCCAGCAGCCCAGGACAGAGGATCTCTGGAAACACCATATATTTT. It codes for CASSPGQRISGNTIYF.

The chain is built from TRBV7-2 and TRBJ1-2; D is uncertain. The CDR3 has 14 residues. Germline V gene lookup returns CDR1 SGHTA and CDR2 FQGNSA. Trimming removed 2 bases at V and 8 bases at J, with 15 bases between. The CDR3 loop reads CASSLTASEGGYTF. DNA of the CDR3: TGTGCCAGCAGCTTAACAGCCAGCGAAGGAGGCTACACCTTC.

The chain carries TRBV19 and TRBJ2-7, with D tentatively TRBD1 or TRBD2 (5 bases each). Germline V lookup: CDR1 LNHDA, CDR2 SQIVND (reference sequence). V lost 5 bases and J 5 bases, leaving 13 bases between the germline ends. The CDR3 is 13 amino acids. This CDR3 reads CASSYRTRDEQYF. CDR3 sequence (DNA): TGTGCCAGTAGTTACAGGACTCGGGACGAGCAGTACTTC.

The chain recombines TRBV6-1 with TRBJ1-5, with D unresolved. Trimming shortened V by 2 bases and J by 4 bases, and 12 bases separated the two germline ends. The CDR3 has 15 residues. Germline values: CDR1 MNHNS, CDR2 SASEGT. DNA of the CDR3: TGTGCCAGCAGTGAATTAGACCGGCAGAATCAGCCCCAGCATTTT. This sequence encodes CASSELDRQNQPQHF.

The chain uses TRBV20-1 and TRBJ2-4; the D is unclear. This CDR3 contains 14 residues. Trimming cost V 3 bases and J 1 base, with 10 bases left between them. CDR1 and CDR2 (germline): DFQATT, SNEGSKA (reference sequence). The CDR3 is CSASNTNAKNIQYF. CDR3 bases: TGCAGTGCTAGTAATACGAACGCCAAAAACATTCAGTACTTC.